These 2 T cell receptor beta chains came from one sample sequenced in a study of CD8+ T cells in alopecia areata. Extracted RNA was reverse transcribed into cDNA, the sequencing template. TCRdb keeps only in-frame clones here, not all; method: immunoSEQ multiplex PCR. Of some 180,000 clones listed, 51% are singletons. Treatment here: oral pan-JAK inhibitor, 5-10 mg twice daily. The sample was CD8+ T cells sorted from blood, taken at approximately week 52, from a patient treated with tofacitinib. The source of these receptors is a human donor with alopecia areata.

This clone was seen only a few times. The gene calls are TRBV30 and TRBJ1-5, with a weak D call TRBD1 (5 bases). Trimming took off 5 bases at V and 3 bases at J, with 14 bases between the two ends. This CDR3 region has 14 residues. Germline CDR1 reads GTSNPN; CDR2 reads SVGIG (reference sequence). CDR3 bases: TGTGCCTGGGGACCTTCAGGGAACAATCAGCCCCAGCATTTT. Translated, it gives CAWGPSGNNQPQHF.

This clone appeared a few times. J is TRBJ2-7 and V is TRBV11-2; a possible D gene is TRBD1 (6 bases). Germline V gene sequence: CDR1 SGHAT, CDR2 FQNNGV. This CDR3 comprises 14 residues. Trimming cost V 5 bases and J 1 base, with 12 bases left between them. The CDR3 DNA is TGTGCCAGCAGCGAGGTGACAGGATCCTACGAGCAGTACTTC. Its translation is CASSEVTGSYEQYF.